One sample yielded the 31 T cell receptor beta chains listed below, sequenced in a study of vaccination effects on CD4 cells after COVID-19. These receptors are not linked to any known antigen. Antigen-specific CD4+ T cells were expanded with viral peptide pools in the ViraFEST assay before sequencing. Around day 10 of culture, CD4+ T cells were separated out. Generated by immunoSEQ multiplex PCR, the TCRdb table keeps only in-frame clones and is missing some. Of 50,000 to 65,000 clones listed, 65% to 90% were seen once; the top ten hold about 2.4%. This specimen consisted of CD4+ T cells from PBMCs cultured with HCoV-229E spike peptides, obtained before COVID-19 vaccination. All receptors derive from a human donor who received a COVID-19 vaccine.

V usage is TRBV19 and J usage is TRBJ1-5, with 7 bases lining up with TRBD1. Germline assignment: CDR1 LNHDA and CDR2 SQIVND (reference sequence). This CDR3 is 15 amino acids long. The ends lost 8 bases at V and 2 bases at J; junction bases unmatched: 9. The CDR3 spells CASFDREKGNQPQHF. CDR3 coding DNA: TGTGCCAGTTTCGACAGGGAGAAGGGCAATCAGCCCCAGCATTTT.

The DNA of the CDR3 is TGTGCCAGCAGTTTGAATAGTTGGGCGGGATACGAGCAGTACGTC. This encodes CASSLNSWAGYEQYV. The chain recombines TRBV28 with TRBJ2-7; tentatively, D is TRBD2 (6 bases). The CDR3 sequence is 15 residues long. The V gene lost 3 bases and the J gene lost 4 bases, with 16 bases spanning the gap. Germline loops: CDR1 MDHEN, CDR2 SYDVKM.

This chain uses TRBV4-3 with TRBJ1-6, with 10 bases that match TRBD1. The CDR3 length is 17 residues. Per the germline V gene, CDR1 is LGHNA and CDR2 is YSLEER. V lost 0 bases, J lost 7 bases, and 6 bases stayed unmatched. The CDR3 loop reads CASSQDWGQGKNSPLHF. The CDR3 nucleotides read TGCGCCAGCAGCCAAGATTGGGGACAGGGGAAGAATTCACCCCTCCACTTT.

The chain combines TRBV18 with TRBJ2-7; D ambiguous. Germline CDR1 is KGHSH and CDR2 is LQKENI. V lost 2 bases to trimming and J lost 5 bases, with 10 bases between them. This CDR3 has 13 residues. CDR3 nucleotide sequence: TGTGCCAGCTCACCAGGGGTAGGAGACGAGCAGTACGTC. The encoded protein is CASSPGVGDEQYV.

The CDR3 DNA is TGTGCCAGCAGTGAATCGCTAGCGGGGGGGATAAATTACAATGAGCAGTTCTTC. Its translation: CASSESLAGGINYNEQFF. V gene TRBV6-1 combines with J gene TRBJ2-1, with TRBD2 identical over 12 bases. The CDR3 has 18 residues. Looked up from germline, CDR1 is MNHNS and CDR2 is SASEGT. V was clipped by 2 bases and J by 4 bases; unmatched bases: 9.

The chain combines TRBV7-7 with TRBJ2-5, with D perhaps TRBD2 (5 bases). This CDR3 is built from 14 residues. V was shortened by 5 bases and J by 1 base, with 11 bases between the two germline ends. CDR1 SSHAT and CDR2 FNYEAQ come from the germline V gene (reference sequence). CDR3 DNA: TGTGCCAGCAGCCCCCGGCGGGCCCAAGAGACCCAGTACTTC. It translates to CASSPRRAQETQYF.

The rearrangement links TRBV5-1 to TRBJ1-1; 7 positions agree with TRBD1. The V gene's germline CDR1 is SGHRS and CDR2 YFSETQ. Trimming cost V 0 bases and J 5 bases; bases outside gene matches: 10. The CDR3 has 16 residues. The CDR3 reads CASSLGQGTRRTEAFF. The CDR3 DNA reads as TGCGCCAGCAGCTTGGGACAGGGAACTCGGAGGACTGAAGCTTTCTTT.

The chain combines TRBV24-1 with TRBJ1-1; D gene uncertain. V was shortened by 4 bases and J by 0 bases, with 11 bases between the two germline ends. CDR1 is KGHDR and CDR2 is SFDVKD in the germline V gene. This CDR3 has 15 amino acids. CDR3: CATSEGKGLNTEAFF. As DNA, the CDR3 is TGTGCCACCAGTGAGGGCAAGGGTCTGAACACTGAAGCTTTCTTT.

The chain recombines TRBV9 with TRBJ2-3; 8 nucleotides match TRBD2. The CDR3 runs 13 residues. V gave up 2 bases and J gave up 7 bases; unmatched junction bases: 3. Germline CDR1 SGDLS, CDR2 YYNGEE. The CDR3 region has the DNA TGTGCCAGCAGCGTCGGGGGGGGATATACGCAGTATTTT. Translation gives CASSVGGGYTQYF.

This chain uses TRBV5-1 with TRBJ1-4; the D gene is possibly TRBD1 (5 bases). The germline V gene has CDR1 SGHRS and CDR2 YFSETQ. This CDR3 is built from 13 residues. V lost 2 bases, J lost 8 bases, and 10 bases lay in between. In DNA form, the CDR3 reads TGCGCCAGCAGCTTAGGGGTGACCGAAAAACTGTTTTTT. Translating gives CASSLGVTEKLFF.

The chain's CDR3 is CASSRVGLNPDTQYF. The CDR3 region has the DNA TGTGCCAGTAGTAGGGTGGGACTAAACCCAGATACGCAGTATTTT. The V and J genes are TRBV19 and TRBJ2-3; 7 bases are a match to TRBD2. Germline CDR1 reads LNHDA; CDR2 reads SQIVND (reference sequence). The CDR3 runs to 15 residues. Losses at the gene ends were 4 bases for V and 4 bases for J; bases not matched to a gene: 8. The full variable domain, rest sourced from reference TRBV19 and TRBJ2-3, is DGGITQSPKYLFRKEGQNVTLSCEQNLNHDAMYWYRQDPGQGLRLIYYSQIVNDFQKGDIAEGYSVSREKKESFPLTVTSAQKNPTAFYLCASSRVGLNPDTQYFGPGTRLTVL.

The gene calls are TRBV6-2 or TRBV6-3 and TRBJ1-6, with D perhaps TRBD1 (5 bases). The ends were cut back, 5 bases at V and 6 bases at J, with 14 bases in the middle. Germline lookup yields CDR1 MNHEY and CDR2 SVGEGT. The CDR3 loop spans 15 amino acids. In DNA, the CDR3 is TGTGCCAGCAGTCTGTATTCGGGGGGTAATTCACCCCTCCACTTT. Translating it yields CASSLYSGGNSPLHF.

J is TRBJ1-5 and V is TRBV19, with 7 bases matching TRBD1. CDR3 size: 14 residues. Germline V gene sequence: CDR1 LNHDA, CDR2 SQIVND (reference sequence). V was clipped by 6 bases and J by 2 bases; unmatched bases: 4. DNA for the CDR3: TGTGCCAGTAGGAGGGGGCCGGGCAATCAGCCCCAGCATTTT. Protein: CASRRGPGNQPQHF.

The rearrangement links TRBV19 to TRBJ2-5, with D tentatively TRBD2 (5 bases). This CDR3 region has 15 residues. With 2 bases removed from V and 2 bases from J, the gap between germline ends came to 12 bases. Germline V gives CDR1 LNHDA, CDR2 SQIVND (reference sequence). In DNA, the CDR3 is TGTGCCAGTAGTATAACCCGGGGTCTTCAAGAGACCCAGTACTTC. The encoded protein is CASSITRGLQETQYF.

This clone was seen only once. The rearrangement joins TRBV2 to TRBJ2-5; possible D gene TRBD2, 5 bases. Trimming removed 3 bases at V and 2 bases at J, with 13 bases between. CDR3 length: 15 amino acids. CDR1 and CDR2 from the germline V gene are SNHLY and FYNNEI. In DNA, the CDR3 is TGTGCCAGCAGTGAGAAAGCGGCAAATCAAGAGACCCAGTACTTC. Protein product: CASSEKAANQETQYF.

The chain recombines TRBV5-1 with TRBJ2-2, with a possible D match to TRBD1 (7 bases). Trimming removed 1 base at V and 5 bases at J, with 9 bases between. The germline gives CDR1 SGHRS, CDR2 YFSETQ. This CDR3 is built from 14 residues. The CDR3 coding sequence is TGCGCCAGCAGCTTGCAGGGGGGAACCGGGGAGCTGTTTTTT. It codes for CASSLQGGTGELFF.

This clone was observed a few times. This chain joins TRBV19 and TRBJ1-2, with D perhaps matching TRBD1 (5 bases). The CDR3 covers 14 residues. Per germline, CDR1 LNHDA and CDR2 SQIVND (reference sequence). Between the trimmed V and J ends, which lost 3 bases and 3 bases, there was a span of 11 bases. The CDR3 sequence is CASSIQGGDYGYTF. CDR3 bases: TGTGCCAGTAGTATTCAGGGTGGGGACTATGGCTACACCTTC.

This clone was seen a handful of times. The chain is built from TRBV5-4 and TRBJ2-3; unclear D gene. Germline CDR1 and CDR2: SGHNT and YYREEE (reference sequence). Trimming shortened V by 4 bases and J by 4 bases, and 13 bases separated the two germline ends. The CDR3 totals 14 residues. CDR3 loop: CASSRMVSSDTQYF. The DNA for the CDR3 is TGTGCCAGCAGCCGGATGGTAAGCTCAGATACGCAGTATTTT.

The chain uses TRBV5-1 and TRBJ2-3; D unclear. Deletions cut 0 bases from V and 0 bases from J, with 11 bases between. CDR1 is SGHRS, CDR2 YFSETQ, per germline. The length of the CDR3 is 16 residues. CDR3 DNA: TGCGCCAGCAGCTTGGCCTCGGTGGTTAGCACAGATACGCAGTATTTT. Protein: CASSLASVVSTDTQYF.

V gene TRBV30 combines with J gene TRBJ1-2, with D unclear. The CDR3 is 15 amino acids. V lost 2 bases and J lost 1, with 14 bases in between. Germline loops: CDR1 GTSNPN, CDR2 SVGIG (reference sequence). The CDR3: CAWSFQRTLNYGYTF. The CDR3 nucleotides read TGTGCCTGGAGTTTTCAGCGGACTCTTAACTATGGCTACACCTTC.

The chain joins TRBV30 to TRBJ1-2; D ambiguous. There are 13 residues in the CDR3. Per germline, CDR1 GTSNPN and CDR2 SVGIG (reference sequence). Deletions cut 4 bases from V and 0 bases from J, with 9 bases between. CDR3 bases: TGTGCCTGGACCTCGGGAGCTAACTATGGCTACACCTTC. As protein: CAWTSGANYGYTF.

This clone was observed once. The chain employs TRBV24-1 and TRBJ1-3; a weak D match, TRBD1 (6 bases). V was trimmed by 6 bases and J by 0 bases, leaving 8 bases between them. CDR3 length equals 14 residues. The germline V gene has CDR1 KGHDR and CDR2 SFDVKD. The CDR3 loop is CATSSGASGNTIYF. The DNA of the CDR3 is TGTGCCACCAGTTCAGGGGCCTCTGGAAACACCATATATTTT.

The V call is TRBV3-1 (or the pseudogene TRBV3-2), the J call TRBJ2-7, with D possibly being TRBD1 (8 bases). The germline V gene has CDR1 LGHDT and CDR2 YNNKEL (reference sequence). V dropped 5 bases and J dropped 5 bases, with 16 bases sitting between them. This CDR3 spans 14 amino acids. The CDR3 DNA sequence: TGTGCCAGCAGCAGAACAGGGGGGACTAACGAGCAGTACGTC. Protein product: CASSRTGGTNEQYV.

The chain is built from TRBV5-1 and TRBJ2-4; D is perhaps TRBD1 or TRBD2 (5 bases each). Germline loops: CDR1 SGHRS, CDR2 YFSETQ. Trimming shortened V by 1 base and J by 1 base, and 18 bases separated the two germline ends. The CDR3 is made up of 18 amino acids. Here the CDR3 reads CASSLITGLALAKNIQYF. CDR3 DNA sequence: TGCGCCAGCAGCTTGATTACAGGACTGGCGTTGGCCAAAAACATTCAGTACTTC.

The gene calls are TRBV3-1 (or the pseudogene TRBV3-2) and TRBJ1-2, with D perhaps matching TRBD1 (6 bases). Trimming stripped 5 bases from V and 6 bases from J, with 16 bases between. CDR1 and CDR2 from the germline V gene are LGHDT and YNNKEL (reference sequence). CDR3 length: 14 amino acids. The CDR3 loop reads CASSKQGLPHGYTF. In nucleotides, the CDR3 is TGTGCCAGCAGCAAACAGGGCCTCCCTCATGGCTACACCTTC.

The chain links TRBV6-5 to TRBJ1-2; TRBD1 agrees at 7 bases. Germline CDR1 MNHEY, CDR2 SVGAGI. This CDR3 contains 13 residues. V was clipped by 5 bases and J by 11 bases; unmatched bases: 11. CDR3 region: CASSPVTGVGYTF. CDR3 DNA sequence: TGTGCCAGCAGTCCCGTCACAGGGGTAGGTTACACCTTC.

The chain couples TRBV24-1 to TRBJ1-1; possible D gene TRBD1, 6 bases. There are 14 residues in the CDR3. With 3 bases removed from V and 6 bases from J, the gap between germline ends came to 13 bases. CDR1 KGHDR and CDR2 SFDVKD come from the germline V gene. The CDR3 nucleotides are TGTGCCACCAGTGATCGGGGGGGCAGCTCTGAAGCTTTCTTT. This codes for CATSDRGGSSEAFF.

This clone was picked up one time. The chain is built from TRBV6-5 and TRBJ1-6; TRBD1 matches at 7 bases. CDR3 length: 15 amino acids. V shed 6 bases and J 4 bases; nucleotides not matched to a gene: 6. Per the germline V gene, CDR1 is MNHEY and CDR2 is SVGAGI. The chain's CDR3 is CASRTAGGYNSPLHF. CDR3 DNA sequence: TGTGCCAGCAGAACGGCAGGGGGATATAATTCACCCCTCCACTTT.

The CDR3 here is CASSFRVGGELFF. The CDR3 nucleotides read TGTGCCAGCAGTTTCCGGGTTGGCGGGGAGCTGTTTTTT. This chain uses TRBV12-3 or TRBV12-4 with TRBJ2-2, with D hard to call. Trimming removed 3 bases from V and 7 bases from J, with 9 bases in between. This CDR3 comprises 13 residues.

V gene TRBV7-2 combines with J gene TRBJ1-5; D not certain. Germline-derived CDR1 and CDR2 are SGHTA and FQGNSA. V was pared by 6 bases and J by 0 bases, with 12 bases between. The CDR3 loop spans 15 amino acids. This chain's CDR3 is CASRRFTNSNQPQHF. The CDR3 DNA reads as TGTGCCAGCAGACGATTCACCAATAGCAATCAGCCCCAGCATTTT.

This chain links TRBV29-1 with TRBJ2-3; D assignment may be TRBD1 or TRBD2 (6 bases each). The CDR3 totals 13 residues. Per germline, CDR1 SQVTM and CDR2 ANQGSEA. Trimming took 6 bases from V and 4 from J, leaving 14 bases between them. For the CDR3, the DNA is TGCAGCGTCGAGGGGGGCGTCCCAGATACGCAGTATTTT. Its protein is CSVEGGVPDTQYF.